A few counts support the clone carrying this TCR beta chain. This record comes from a study of blood T cell repertoires in COVID-19. Background on the study: From the United States, Italy and Spain came samples of acute and convalescent COVID-19. Sample material is recorded as cDNA or gDNA derived from T cells, B-cell-depleted T cells, or PBMCs.

The CDR3 is made up of 12 amino acids. V lost 4 bases, J lost 8 bases, and 5 bases stayed unmatched. Per germline, CDR1 SQVTM and CDR2 ANQGSEA. Per the study methods: Estimation of nucleated cell counts was performed using reference gene primer amplification. Sequencing used immunoSEQ multiplex PCR; TCRdb keeps in-frame clones, though not all of them. V and J calls plus clone size are reproduced from that table; the DNA served to infer D and trimming. This sample has tens of thousands of clones; roughly 73% occur once, and the top ten carry over 25%. The V call is TRBV29-1, the J call TRBJ1-5, with 7 bases fitting TRBD1. Sequencing was done on a sample of peripheral blood. This sequence was found in a woman between 65 and 79 years old with acute or convalescent COVID-19. CDR3 sequence: CSVGQGTEPQHF. For the CDR3, the DNA is TGCAGCGTTGGACAGGGCACGGAGCCCCAGCATTTT.